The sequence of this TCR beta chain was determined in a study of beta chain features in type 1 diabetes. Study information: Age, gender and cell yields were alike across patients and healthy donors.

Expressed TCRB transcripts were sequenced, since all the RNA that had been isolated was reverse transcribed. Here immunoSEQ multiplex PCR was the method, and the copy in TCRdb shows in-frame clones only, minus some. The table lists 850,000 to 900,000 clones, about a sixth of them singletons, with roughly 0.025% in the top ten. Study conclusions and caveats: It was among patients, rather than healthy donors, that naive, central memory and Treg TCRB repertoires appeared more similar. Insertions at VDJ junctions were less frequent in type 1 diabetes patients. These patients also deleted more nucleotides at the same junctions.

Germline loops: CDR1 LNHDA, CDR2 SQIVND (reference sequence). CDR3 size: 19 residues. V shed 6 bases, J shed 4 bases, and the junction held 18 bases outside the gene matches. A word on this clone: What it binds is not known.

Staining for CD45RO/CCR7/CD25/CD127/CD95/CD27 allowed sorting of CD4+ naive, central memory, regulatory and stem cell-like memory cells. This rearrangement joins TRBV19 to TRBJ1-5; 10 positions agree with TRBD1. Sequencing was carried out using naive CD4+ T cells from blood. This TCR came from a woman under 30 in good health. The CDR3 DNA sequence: TGTGCCAGTAGCAACCCCGGGACAGGGGCCGGTCGGTTGAATCAGCCCCAGCATTTT. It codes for CASSNPGTGAGRLNQPQHF.